This passage covers 6 T cell receptor beta chains from one sample sequenced in a study of cytomegalovirus exposure and HLA in healthy donors. TCRdb's copy holds only in-frame clones and misses some; the assay was immunoSEQ multiplex PCR. The profile covers about 160,000 clones, with around 92% appearing a single time and 10% to 13% taken by the ten largest. Sequenced material: PBMCs. These receptors were taken from a woman aged 18-29 years in good health and CMV-seropositive.

This clone was counted a single time. The sample contains more than one DNA sequence encoding this CDR3. CDR3 protein: CASSLGQGLGEQYF. CDR3 bases: TGTGCCAGCAGCTTAGGGCAGGGGTTGGGCGAGCAGTACTTC. This rearrangement joins TRBV7-9 to TRBJ2-7; maybe TRBD1 (6 bases). The CDR3 is 14 amino acids. Germline V gene sequence: CDR1 SEHNR, CDR2 FQNEAQ (reference sequence). V was clipped by 1 base and J by 6 bases, with 13 bases between them.

The rearrangement uses TRBV7-2 and TRBJ2-1; TRBD2 might be the D (6 bases). V was cut by 5 bases and J by 7 bases, with 12 bases left in between. CDR3 size: 13 residues. Germline-derived CDR1 and CDR2 are SGHTA and FQGNSA. Written as DNA, the CDR3 is TGTGCCAGCAGCACCGACCGGGGGAATGAGCAGTTCTTC. It is translated as CASSTDRGNEQFF.

The chain recombines TRBV28 with TRBJ2-4, with 8 bases aligning to TRBD2. CDR1 and CDR2 from the germline V gene are MDHEN and SYDVKM. The J segment lost 0 bases and the V segment lost 3 bases, leaving 16 bases of the junction unmatched. This CDR3 region has 20 residues. CDR3 amino acids: CASSFRRGEGSFIAKNIQYF. CDR3 nucleotide sequence: TGTGCCAGCAGTTTCCGGCGGGGGGAGGGTTCGTTTATAGCCAAAAACATTCAGTACTTC. Looking up the rest from reference TRBV28 and TRBJ2-4 gives the full variable domain: DVKVTQSSRYLVKRTGEKVFLECVQDMDHENMFWYRQDPGLGLRLIYFSYDVKMKEKGDIPEGYSVSREKKERFSLILESASTNQTSMYLCASSFRRGEGSFIAKNIQYFGAGTRLSVL.

The chain joins TRBV14 to TRBJ1-1; possibly TRBD1 for D (6 bases). There are 18 residues in the CDR3. The germline V gene encodes CDR1 SGHDN and CDR2 FVKESK. The V gene lost 2 bases and the J gene lost 4 bases, with 23 bases spanning the gap. In nucleotides, the CDR3 is TGTGCCAGCAGCCAATCCCATAGACTACAGGGATTGGGCACTGAAGCTTTCTTT. This codes for CASSQSHRLQGLGTEAFF.

This chain uses TRBV27 with TRBJ1-5; tentatively, D is TRBD1 (6 bases). V shed 6 bases and J shed 3 bases, with 21 bases lying between them. The CDR3 runs 17 residues. Germline V gene sequence: CDR1 MNHEY, CDR2 SMNVEV (reference sequence). For the CDR3, the DNA is TGTGCCAGCAGGGAAACAGGGATGAGAGGGTACAATCAGCCCCAGCATTTT. This translates into CASRETGMRGYNQPQHF.

J is TRBJ1-2 and V is TRBV28, with TRBD1 matching 7 bases. In germline, CDR1 is MDHEN, CDR2 SYDVKM. The length of the CDR3 is 15 residues. J was trimmed by 3 bases and V by 7 bases; bases with no gene match: 11. The DNA for the CDR3 is TGTGCCAGCACCCTGAAGGACAGGAGACACTATGGCTACACCTTC. It yields the protein CASTLKDRRHYGYTF.